Below, 32 T cell receptor beta chains from the same sample are listed, as sequenced in a study of cytomegalovirus exposure and HLA in healthy donors. With 60 Vbeta and 13 Jbeta primers, the PCR was carried out. The method was immunoSEQ multiplex PCR; TCRdb's version includes in-frame clones alone and lacks a portion of them. The data show about 180,000 clones, over 75% seen once. Sequencing input: PBMCs. The receptors stem from a man aged 55 to 70 in good health and CMV-seronegative.

This clone was seen a single time. V is TRBV9 and J is TRBJ1-1; perhaps TRBD1 as D (5 bases). The CDR3 covers 16 residues. The V gene lost 0 bases and the J gene lost 0 bases, with 12 bases spanning the gap. Germline values: CDR1 SGDLS, CDR2 YYNGEE. The CDR3 DNA sequence: TGTGCCAGCAGCGTAGCTACGACAGTCTTGAACACTGAAGCTTTCTTT. Translated, it gives CASSVATTVLNTEAFF.

The chain combines TRBV20-1 with TRBJ2-5; D unresolved. Per germline, CDR1 DFQATT and CDR2 SNEGSKA (reference sequence). V lost 6 bases and J lost 4, with 9 bases in between. The CDR3 extends over 11 amino acids. CDR3 sequence reads: CSAPAGETQYF. CDR3 nucleotide sequence: TGCAGTGCGCCCGCCGGAGAGACCCAGTACTTC.

The chain combines TRBV29-1 with TRBJ2-3; unclear D gene. Per the germline V gene, CDR1 is SQVTM and CDR2 is ANQGSEA. The ends were cut back, 5 bases at V and 1 base at J, with 4 bases in the middle. This CDR3 contains 11 residues. The CDR3 loop is CSVRGTDTQYF. DNA for the CDR3: TGCAGCGTTCGGGGCACAGATACGCAGTATTTT.

This sequence joins TRBV29-1 and TRBJ2-5, with a tentative D call TRBD2 (6 bases). Germline-derived CDR1 and CDR2 are SQVTM and ANQGSEA. The V end was cut by 1 base, the J end by 7 bases, with 10 bases between. This CDR3 spans 12 amino acids. CDR3 region: CSVEGMGGTQYF. CDR3 nucleotide sequence: TGCAGCGTTGAAGGAATGGGGGGGACCCAGTACTTC.

This clone was counted a single time. This chain connects TRBV13 to TRBJ1-4, with TRBD1 matching 10 bases. The V and J ends lost 4 bases and 6 bases, in that order; junction bases with no gene match: 5. This CDR3 is 15 amino acids long. The germline CDR1 and CDR2 sequences are PRHDT and FYEKMQ (reference sequence). The CDR3 spells CASSSIGTGDEKLFF. As DNA, the CDR3 is TGTGCCAGCAGCTCCATCGGGACAGGGGATGAAAAACTGTTTTTT.

This sequence joins TRBV14 and TRBJ2-7; a possible D gene is TRBD1 (5 bases). Per the germline V gene, CDR1 is SGHDN and CDR2 is FVKESK. The ends were cut back, 5 bases at V and 3 bases at J, with 8 bases in the middle. The CDR3 spans 12 residues. The CDR3 coding sequence is TGTGCCAGCAGCGGCGACAGCTACGAGCAGTACTTC. Its translation is CASSGDSYEQYF.

This chain links TRBV6-1 with TRBJ1-1, with D possibly matching TRBD1 (6 bases). Looked up from germline, CDR1 is MNHNS and CDR2 is SASEGT. Trimming took 10 bases from V and 9 from J, leaving 15 bases between them. The CDR3 has 11 amino acids. CDR3 DNA: TGTGCCATCTCCCTGGGGACAAAAGCTTTCTTT. Its translation is CAISLGTKAFF.

This rearrangement joins TRBV2 to TRBJ1-4; 9 nucleotides line up with TRBD1. CDR3 length: 15 residues. V lost 5 bases to trimming and J lost 2 bases; unmatched junction nucleotides: 3. The germline V gene encodes CDR1 SNHLY and CDR2 FYNNEI. CDR3 loop: CASSRTGETNEKLFF. DNA of the CDR3: TGTGCCAGCAGTAGGACAGGGGAGACTAATGAAAAACTGTTTTTT. Combining the CDR3 with reference TRBV2 and TRBJ1-4 gives the whole variable domain EPEVTQTPSHQVTQMGQEVILRCVPISNHLYFYWYRQILGQKVEFLVSFYNNEISEKSEIFDDQFSVERPDGSNFTLKIRSTKLEDSAMYFCASSRTGETNEKLFFGSGTQLSVL.

The chain recombines TRBV2 with TRBJ1-2; TRBD1 matches at 7 bases. Per the germline V gene, CDR1 is SNHLY and CDR2 is FYNNEI. V shed 9 bases and J 2 bases; nucleotides not matched to a gene: 9. The CDR3 runs to 14 residues. In DNA, the CDR3 is TGTGCCAGGAGAGATGACAGGGCAAACTATGGCTACACCTTC. Its protein product is CARRDDRANYGYTF.

The rearrangement links TRBV5-6 to TRBJ1-1, with D hard to call. Germline V gene sequence: CDR1 SGHDT, CDR2 YYEEEE. The CDR3 covers 14 residues. Trimming pared 4 bases from V and 8 bases from J, leaving 18 bases between. The CDR3 nucleotides are TGTGCCAGCAGCCTTTTAGGGAGCATGGTCGAAGCTTTCTTT. Protein product: CASSLLGSMVEAFF. Complete variable domain (other parts from reference TRBV5-6 and TRBJ1-1): DAGVTQSPTHLIKTRGQQVTLRCSPKSGHDTVSWYQQALGQGPQFIFQYYEEEERQRGNFPDRFSGHQFPNYSSELNVNALLLGDSALYLCASSLLGSMVEAFFGQGTRLTVV.

This clone has a handful of counts. J is TRBJ2-2 and V is TRBV9, with a weak D call TRBD1 (6 bases). V was clipped by 2 bases and J by 1 base, with 12 bases between them. CDR1 is SGDLS, CDR2 YYNGEE, per germline. This CDR3 has 16 amino acids. The CDR3 sequence: CASSVFDRQNTGELFF. For the CDR3, the DNA is TGTGCCAGCAGCGTTTTTGACAGGCAGAACACCGGGGAGCTGTTTTTT.

The chain couples TRBV11-3 to TRBJ2-5; possible D gene TRBD1, 6 bases. The CDR3 has 15 amino acids. The V and J ends lost 0 bases and 4 bases respectively, with 12 bases between them. Germline V gives CDR1 SGHNT, CDR2 YENEEA. The CDR3 is CASSLDSHRVETQYF. DNA for the CDR3: TGTGCCAGCAGCTTAGACTCCCACAGGGTAGAGACCCAGTACTTC.

The rearrangement uses TRBV7-8 and TRBJ1-1; no firm D call. The ends were cut back, 2 bases at V and 0 bases at J, with 7 bases in the middle. Germline V gives CDR1 SGHVS, CDR2 FQNEAQ. The CDR3 sequence is 14 residues long. CDR3: CASSLQIMNTEAFF. CDR3 nucleotide sequence: TGTGCCAGCAGCTTACAGATTATGAACACTGAAGCTTTCTTT.

This chain connects TRBV5-1 to TRBJ2-3, with 8 positions matching TRBD1. Germline-derived CDR1 and CDR2 are SGHRS and YFSETQ. CDR3 length equals 16 residues. Trimming took 0 bases from V and 2 from J; bases not matched to a gene: 5. The CDR3: CASSLGGRGPTDTQYF. DNA of the CDR3: TGCGCCAGCAGCTTGGGAGGCAGGGGGCCCACAGATACGCAGTATTTT.

The J gene is TRBJ1-2, the V gene TRBV7-9; weak D call: TRBD1 (6 bases). The germline V gene has CDR1 SEHNR and CDR2 FQNEAQ (reference sequence). The V and J ends lost 4 bases and 2 bases respectively, with 11 bases between them. This CDR3 contains 14 residues. CDR3 sequence reads: CASSSPQGNYGYTF. The CDR3 DNA reads as TGTGCCAGCAGCTCTCCCCAGGGGAACTATGGCTACACCTTC.

The chain couples TRBV5-1 to TRBJ1-4; 9 bases map to TRBD1. V dropped 0 bases and J dropped 7; count of bases not matched to a gene: 13. The CDR3 has 18 amino acids. CDR1 is SGHRS, CDR2 YFSETQ, per germline. The CDR3 sequence is CASSLATGGTVFGEKLFF. The CDR3 nucleotides read TGCGCCAGCAGCTTGGCGACAGGGGGAACGGTATTCGGTGAAAAACTGTTTTTT.

The genes are TRBV7-9 and TRBJ2-3; D possibly corresponds to TRBD2 (5 bases). V was shortened by 1 base and J by 2 bases, with 19 bases between the two germline ends. The CDR3 totals 18 residues. Germline CDR1 is SEHNR and CDR2 is FQNEAQ (reference sequence). The CDR3, as DNA: TGTGCCAGCAGCTTAGAGGGCGGAGAGAGGGAATCCACAGATACGCAGTATTTT. Protein product: CASSLEGGERESTDTQYF.

The CDR3 spells CASSLVTTYEQYF. The CDR3 region has the DNA TGTGCCAGCAGCTTAGTAACAACCTACGAGCAGTACTTC. The rearrangement links TRBV7-9 to TRBJ2-7; the D is unclear. Trimming removed 1 base at V and 2 bases at J, with 6 bases between. There are 13 residues in the CDR3. Germline CDR1 and CDR2: SEHNR and FQNEAQ (reference sequence). The full variable domain, with the rest looked up from reference TRBV7-9 and TRBJ2-7, is DTGVSQNPRHKITKRGQNVTFRCDPISEHNRLYWYRQTLGQGPEFLTYFQNEAQLEKSRLLSDRFSAERPKGSFSTLEIQRTEQGDSAMYLCASSLVTTYEQYFGPGTRLTVT.

Concerning this clone: The sample contains more than one DNA sequence encoding this CDR3. CDR3 sequence (DNA): TGTGCCAGCAGCGTAGCCGGCTCTGGAAACACCATATATTTT. Amino acid sequence: CASSVAGSGNTIYF. The chain joins TRBV9 to TRBJ1-3; unclear D gene. The CDR3 sequence is 14 residues long. Germline V gene lookup returns CDR1 SGDLS and CDR2 YYNGEE. V was shortened by 0 bases and J by 0 bases, with 4 bases between the two germline ends.

The chain combines TRBV9 with TRBJ2-5, with a possible D match to TRBD2 (5 bases). Germline V gene sequence: CDR1 SGDLS, CDR2 YYNGEE. Trimming removed 0 bases at V and 4 bases at J, with 13 bases between. This CDR3 region has 15 residues. CDR3 in amino acids: CASSVDPGKGETQYF. CDR3 coding DNA: TGTGCCAGCAGCGTAGATCCGGGAAAAGGAGAGACCCAGTACTTC.

This clone was observed a handful of times. The chain uses TRBV12-5 and TRBJ2-7, with 7 bases matching TRBD1. The CDR3 runs 16 residues. Germline CDR1 reads LGHNT; CDR2 reads FRNRAP. Unmatched junction bases numbered 5, after V lost 0 bases and J lost 0 bases. CDR3 bases: TGTGCTAGTGGTTTGGTCCGGGACAGTCTCTCCTACGAGCAGTACTTC. Encoded protein: CASGLVRDSLSYEQYF.

The rearrangement joins TRBV5-1 to TRBJ2-1; 8 bases agree with TRBD1. The germline V gene encodes CDR1 SGHRS and CDR2 YFSETQ. There are 17 residues in the CDR3. J lost 6 bases, V lost 1 base, and 12 bases had no gene match. Here the CDR3 DNA reads TGCGCCAGCAGCTTGAAGTGGGGACAGGACTCTACCAATGAGCAGTTCTTC. Translating gives CASSLKWGQDSTNEQFF.

The chain has TRBV11-3 and TRBJ2-2; possibly TRBD1 for D (6 bases). Germline CDR1 and CDR2: SGHNT and YENEEA. This CDR3 contains 16 residues. Trimming took 5 bases from V and 6 from J, leaving 19 bases between them. The CDR3 DNA follows: TGTGCCAGCAGCCCACCCCCCCAGGGGAAGCCCGGGGAGCTGTTTTTT. This encodes CASSPPPQGKPGELFF.

The sample holds a few counts of this clone. The gene calls are TRBV18 and TRBJ2-7; a possible D gene is TRBD1 (5 bases). The CDR3 is 15 residues long. The V gene lost 3 bases and the J gene lost 3 bases, with 15 bases spanning the gap. Germline V gives CDR1 KGHSH, CDR2 LQKENI. CDR3 nucleotides: TGTGCCAGCTCACCCCCGGACACTGGGTACTACGAGCAGTACTTC. Translating it yields CASSPPDTGYYEQYF. Filled out from reference TRBV18 and TRBJ2-7, the complete variable domain reads NAGVMQNPRHLVRRRGQEARLRCSPMKGHSHVYWYRQLPEEGLKFMVYLQKENIIDESGMPKERFSAEFPKEGPSILRIQQVVRGDSAAYFCASSPPDTGYYEQYFGPGTRLTVT.

Notes on this clone: The junction does not match germline at one end; this may be a read error. V is TRBV30 and J is TRBJ1-5; TRBD1 matches at 7 bases. The CDR3 loop spans 12 amino acids. Germline V CDR1 and CDR2: GTSNPN, SVGIG (reference sequence). CDR3 loop: CAWGDSLGPQNF. CDR3 in DNA: TGTGCCTGGGGGGACAGTCTCGGGCCCCAGAATTTT.

The gene calls are TRBV14 and TRBJ2-1; 8 bases agree with TRBD2. Germline V gene data show CDR1 as SGHDN and CDR2 as FVKESK. The junction had 9 bases not matched to a gene; V was cut back by 4 bases and J by 4 bases. This CDR3 has 16 amino acids. CDR3 nucleotides: TGTGCCAGCAGCCCCTATACGGGAGGGTGGTACAATGAGCAGTTCTTC. It yields the protein CASSPYTGGWYNEQFF.

The gene calls are TRBV29-1 and TRBJ1-1; the D gene is possibly TRBD1 (6 bases). The CDR3 extends over 13 amino acids. The germline gives CDR1 SQVTM, CDR2 ANQGSEA. Trimming shortened V by 6 bases and J by 1 base, and 12 bases separated the two germline ends. The CDR3 DNA reads as TGCAGCGTACAGGGTTTTGAGAACACTGAAGCTTTCTTT. Amino acids: CSVQGFENTEAFF.

The chain links TRBV7-2 to TRBJ2-5, with a possible D match to TRBD1 (5 bases). The germline V gene has CDR1 SGHTA and CDR2 FQGNSA. V lost 7 bases to trimming and J lost 5 bases, with 14 bases between them. The CDR3 runs to 13 residues. The CDR3 nucleotides are TGTGCCAGCACCAAACAAGGGGCTGAGACCCAGTACTTC. It yields the protein CASTKQGAETQYF.

This chain uses TRBV2 with TRBJ1-2; 7 positions agree with TRBD1. The CDR3 consists of 15 residues. The junction had 5 bases not matched to a gene; V was cut back by 0 bases and J by 4 bases. CDR1 is SNHLY and CDR2 is FYNNEI in the germline V gene. CDR3 DNA: TGTGCCAGCAGTGAAGCAGGACAGGTCGGCTATGGCTACACCTTC. Translated, it gives CASSEAGQVGYGYTF.

This chain links TRBV25-1 with TRBJ1-1, with D perhaps matching TRBD1 (6 bases). CDR1 is MGHDK, CDR2 SYGVNS, per germline. This CDR3 spans 17 amino acids. Deletions cut 2 bases from V and 0 bases from J, with 16 bases between. The CDR3 protein is CASSEQGRRTMNTEAFF. In nucleotides, the CDR3 is TGTGCCAGCAGTGAACAGGGGCGCCGAACGATGAACACTGAAGCTTTCTTT.

The chain joins TRBV29-1 to TRBJ1-1; 9 bases agree with TRBD1. Germline trimming cut 4 bases from V and 0 bases from J; bases unmatched to any gene: 9. This CDR3 has 16 amino acids. Germline CDR1 SQVTM, CDR2 ANQGSEA. The CDR3 DNA reads TGCAGCGTTGCAGGAGGGACAGGGTGGTTGAACACTGAAGCTTTCTTT. Its protein product is CSVAGGTGWLNTEAFF.

The chain couples TRBV21-1 to TRBJ2-4; TRBD1 is the table's D call and was not checked against the DNA. TRBV21-1 is deemed a pseudogene. This CDR3 region has 16 residues. The CDR3 protein is CASREPTPGAKNIQYF. Written as DNA, the CDR3 is TGTGCCAGCCGCGAACCCACCCCAGGAGCCAAAAACATTCAGTACTTC.